The T cell receptor beta chain under discussion was sequenced for a study of response to subunit inactivated influenza vaccine. Study observations and caveats: T cells newly recruited by each seasonal influenza vaccination are few, the authors suggested.

The V gene lost 4 bases and the J gene lost 2 bases, with 13 bases spanning the gap. Germline V gene lookup returns CDR1 ENHRY and CDR2 SYGVKD. CDR3 length equals 15 residues. Turning to this clonotype: Its target is unknown.

Each CDR3 protein gets one entry after TCRdb re-called the RT-PCR reads with MiXCR. The sample lists about 530,000 distinct CDR3 sequences, over 10% occurring once. Sequenced here: PBMCs from blood, sampled 35 to 45 days after vaccination. J is TRBJ2-3 and V is TRBV10-3; the D gene is possibly TRBD2 (6 bases). The TCR sequence derives from a man aged 45-65 years who received an inactivated influenza vaccine. CDR3 sequence: CAISGNGGLTDTQYF. The CDR3 nucleotides read TGTGCCATCAGTGGGAACGGGGGACTCACAGATACGCAGTATTTT.